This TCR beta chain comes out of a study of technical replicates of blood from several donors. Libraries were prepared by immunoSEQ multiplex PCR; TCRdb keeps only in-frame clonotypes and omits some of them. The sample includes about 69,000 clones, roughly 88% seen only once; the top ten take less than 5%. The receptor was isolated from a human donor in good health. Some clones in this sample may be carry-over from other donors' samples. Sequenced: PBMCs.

CDR3 loop: CASSPPPGTSGSWDTQYF. For the CDR3, the DNA is TGTGCCAGCAGTCCTCCTCCCGGGACTAGCGGGAGTTGGGATACGCAGTATTTT. The chain couples TRBV25-1 to TRBJ2-3, with 14 bases that match TRBD2. Unmatched junction bases numbered 13, after V lost 5 bases and J lost 6 bases. From germline, CDR1 is MGHDK and CDR2 SYGVNS. This CDR3 is built from 18 residues.